This T cell receptor beta chain derives from a study of PD-1 blockade in mismatch repair-deficient tumors. Trimming cost V 2 bases and J 0 bases, with 7 bases left between them. CDR3 length equals 15 residues. CDR1 is MNHEY, CDR2 SVGAGI, per germline. TCRdb's table, derived via immunoSEQ multiplex PCR, lists solely in-frame clones and lacks some. The data show some 25,000 clones, about 88% seen once. The chain recombines TRBV6-5 with TRBJ2-2, with D possibly TRBD2 on 5 matching bases. This material consisted of PBMCs, taken before pembrolizumab treatment. This TCR came from an adult with mismatch repair-deficient cancer. In DNA form, the CDR3 reads TGTGCCAGCAGTTACGAGGGATCGAACACCGGGGAGCTGTTTTTT. Residues: CASSYEGSNTGELFF.